The present TCR beta chain was sequenced within a study of cytomegalovirus exposure and HLA in healthy donors. Healthy people donating bone marrow made up the donors. PCR employed 60 Vbeta and 13 Jbeta primers. Per the authors' pipeline: In a later analysis, the count reached 75 million to 90 million unique TCR beta chains, with about 12 million shared. Sequencing used immunoSEQ multiplex PCR; TCRdb keeps in-frame clones, though not all of them. The V and J calls and clone size come from that table; D and trimming were worked out from the DNA. The sample has about 83,000 clones; 78% are singletons. Study-wide points: A previous analysis found most TCR beta V segments productive roughly 87% or roughly 30% of the time. Most likely, a cluster of highly shared sequence variants arose as a sequencing artifact.

This clone was seen only a few times. The antigen is unknown. After removal of 2 bases from V and 1 base from J, the junction contained 6 bases not matched to a gene. This CDR3 region has 18 residues. CDR1 is MGHRA, CDR2 YSYEKL, per germline. This chain uses TRBV4-1 with TRBJ2-1; 12 bases align to TRBD2. The sequenced sample consisted of PBMCs. The source of this sequence is a man between 18 and 29 years old in good health and CMV-seropositive. The CDR3 sequence: CASSQTPGTSGSYNEQFF. The CDR3 region has the DNA TGCGCCAGCAGCCAAACACCCGGGACTAGCGGGTCCTACAATGAGCAGTTCTTC.